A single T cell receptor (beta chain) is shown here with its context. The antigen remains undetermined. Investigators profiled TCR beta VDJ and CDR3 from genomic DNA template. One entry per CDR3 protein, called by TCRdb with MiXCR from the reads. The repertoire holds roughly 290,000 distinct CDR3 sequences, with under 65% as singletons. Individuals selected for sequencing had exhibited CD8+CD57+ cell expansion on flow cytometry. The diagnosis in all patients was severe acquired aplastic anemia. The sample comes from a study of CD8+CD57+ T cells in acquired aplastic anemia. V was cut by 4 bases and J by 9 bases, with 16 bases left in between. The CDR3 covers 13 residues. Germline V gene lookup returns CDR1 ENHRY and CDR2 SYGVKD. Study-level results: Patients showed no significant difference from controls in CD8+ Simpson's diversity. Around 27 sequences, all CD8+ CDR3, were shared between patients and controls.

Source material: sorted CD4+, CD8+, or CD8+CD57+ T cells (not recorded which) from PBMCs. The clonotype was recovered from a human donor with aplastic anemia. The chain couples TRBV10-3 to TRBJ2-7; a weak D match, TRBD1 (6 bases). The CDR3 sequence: CAISVGRDTGQYF. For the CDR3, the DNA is TGTGCCATCAGTGTTGGCAGGGACACCGGGCAGTACTTC.